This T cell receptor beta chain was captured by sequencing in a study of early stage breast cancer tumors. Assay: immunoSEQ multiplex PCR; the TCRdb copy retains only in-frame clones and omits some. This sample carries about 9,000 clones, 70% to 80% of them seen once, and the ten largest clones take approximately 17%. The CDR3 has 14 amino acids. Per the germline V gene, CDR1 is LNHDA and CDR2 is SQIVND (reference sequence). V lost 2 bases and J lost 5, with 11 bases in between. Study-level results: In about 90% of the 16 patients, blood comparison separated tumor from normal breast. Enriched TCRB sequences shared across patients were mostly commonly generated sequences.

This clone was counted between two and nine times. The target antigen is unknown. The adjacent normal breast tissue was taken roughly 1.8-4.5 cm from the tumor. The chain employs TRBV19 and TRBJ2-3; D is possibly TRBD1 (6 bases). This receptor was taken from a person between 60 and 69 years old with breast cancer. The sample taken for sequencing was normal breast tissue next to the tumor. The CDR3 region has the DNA TGTGCCAGTAGTATAAGGGGGTCCGGAGATACGCAGTATTTT. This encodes CASSIRGSGDTQYF.